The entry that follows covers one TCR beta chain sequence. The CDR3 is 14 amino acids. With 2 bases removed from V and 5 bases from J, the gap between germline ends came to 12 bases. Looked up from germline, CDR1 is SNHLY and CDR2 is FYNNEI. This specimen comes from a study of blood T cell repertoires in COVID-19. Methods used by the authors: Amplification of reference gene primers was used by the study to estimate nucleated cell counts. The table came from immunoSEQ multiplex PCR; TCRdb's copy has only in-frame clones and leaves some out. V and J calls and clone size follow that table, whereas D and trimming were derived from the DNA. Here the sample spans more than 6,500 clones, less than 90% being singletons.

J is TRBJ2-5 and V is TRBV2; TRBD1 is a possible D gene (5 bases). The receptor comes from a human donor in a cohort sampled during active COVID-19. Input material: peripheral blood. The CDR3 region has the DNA TGTGCCAGCAGTGAATACAGGTTCGGGGAGACCCAGTACTTC. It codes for CASSEYRFGETQYF.